This TCR beta chain stems from a study of T cell responses to AZD1222 COVID-19 vaccine. About this clone: Its specificity is not known.

Repertoires were generated with immunoSEQ multiplex PCR, while TCRdb's copy carries only in-frame clones and drops some. The repertoire holds about 110,000 clones, with about 92% as singletons. General study points: The sample set comprised mostly white British donors with more females, and clonal diversity was possibly underestimated.

The CDR3 consists of 13 residues. V was cut by 3 bases and J by 2 bases, with 8 bases left in between. Germline V CDR1 and CDR2: MNHEY, SVGEGT. This receptor was identified in an adult who received the AZD1222 COVID-19 vaccine. Specimen: peripheral blood, collected 28 days after the second AZD1222 dose. This chain links TRBV6-2 or TRBV6-3 with TRBJ2-7; D gene uncertain. For the CDR3, the DNA is TGTGCCAGCAGTTATGACACCCCCTACGAGCAGTACTTC. Translation: CASSYDTPYEQYF.